A single T cell receptor beta chain is shown here with its context. Its antigen is currently unknown. An equimolar mix of two oligonucleotides served as the beta constant-region primer for TRBC1 and TRBC2. TCRdb independently ran MiXCR on the UMI-ligation and nested PCR reads; one entry per CDR3 protein. The profile shows about 85,000 distinct CDR3 sequences, around 13% of them singletons. These data are taken from a study of naive and memory T cell subsets. Study results and caveats: In CD4 and CD8 cells, diversity dropped from naive through EMRA.

The germline V and J ends were trimmed by 6 bases and 4 bases, with 21 bases remaining between them. The CDR3 spans 15 residues. Germline lookup yields CDR1 DFQATT and CDR2 SNEGSKA (reference sequence). CD4 T cells were positively selected, then CD8 T cells from the CD4-negative fraction. The chain couples TRBV20-1 to TRBJ1-2; D is unclear. The clonotype was recovered from a human donor in good health. Sequenced sample: central memory CD4+ T cells from blood. The CDR3 nucleotides read TGCAGTGCCCTTACGCCCCGGGGAGGGTCCTATGGCTACACCTTC. Protein: CSALTPRGGSYGYTF.